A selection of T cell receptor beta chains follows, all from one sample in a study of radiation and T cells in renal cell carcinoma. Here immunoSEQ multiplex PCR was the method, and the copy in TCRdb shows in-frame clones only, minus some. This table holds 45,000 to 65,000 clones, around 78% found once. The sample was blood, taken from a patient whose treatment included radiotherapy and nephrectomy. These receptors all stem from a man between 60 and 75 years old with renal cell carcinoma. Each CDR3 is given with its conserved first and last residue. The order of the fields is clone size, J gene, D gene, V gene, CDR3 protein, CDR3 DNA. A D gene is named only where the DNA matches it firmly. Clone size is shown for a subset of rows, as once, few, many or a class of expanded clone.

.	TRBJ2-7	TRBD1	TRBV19	CASSHNPGQSYYEQYF	TGTGCCAGTAGTCATAATCCGGGACAGAGCTACTACGAGCAGTACTTC
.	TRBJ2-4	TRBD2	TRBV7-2	CASSLDREEASGGQYF	TGTGCCAGCAGCTTAGATCGGGAGGAAGCCAGTGGGGGTCAGTACTTC
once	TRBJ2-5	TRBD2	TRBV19	CASSITSGGAAGETQYF	TGTGCCAGTAGTATAACTAGCGGGGGGGCCGCGGGAGAGACCCAGTACTTC
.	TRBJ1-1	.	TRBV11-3	CASSLAGSNTEAFF	TGTGCCAGCAGCTTAGCGGGATCGAACACTGAAGCTTTCTTT
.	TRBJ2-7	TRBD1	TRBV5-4	CASSLDRGYEQYF	TGTGCCAGCAGCTTAGACAGGGGCTACGAGCAGTACTTC
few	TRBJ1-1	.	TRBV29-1	CSVEWGGMNTEAFF	TGCAGCGTTGAGTGGGGCGGCATGAACACTGAAGCTTTCTTT
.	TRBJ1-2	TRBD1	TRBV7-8	CASSLTAGGAYGYTF	TGTGCCAGCAGCTTAACCGCAGGGGGCGCTTACGGCTACACCTTC
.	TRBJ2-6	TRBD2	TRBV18	CASSPWGGPSGANVLTF	TGTGCCAGCTCACCATGGGGGGGACCGTCTGGGGCCAACGTCCTGACTTTC
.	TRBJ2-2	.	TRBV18	CASSPASGGVTGELFF	TGTGCCAGCTCACCAGCCTCTGGAGGGGTCACCGGGGAGCTGTTTTTT
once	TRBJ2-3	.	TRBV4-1	CASSQSSDTQYF	TGCGCCAGCAGCCAATCTTCAGATACGCAGTATTTT
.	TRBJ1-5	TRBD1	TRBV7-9	CASSPGQGIKQPQHF	TGTGCCAGCAGCCCGGGACAGGGGATAAAACAGCCCCAGCATTTT
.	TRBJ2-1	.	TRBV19	CASSPWVRGESNEQFF	TGTGCCAGTAGCCCTTGGGTGAGGGGGGAGTCCAATGAGCAGTTCTTC
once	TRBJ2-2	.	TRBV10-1	CASSDEVNTGELFF	TGCGCCAGCAGTGATGAGGTCAACACCGGGGAGCTGTTTTTT
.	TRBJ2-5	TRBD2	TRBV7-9	CASSLGGGQETQYF	TGTGCCAGCAGCTTAGGGGGGGGGCAAGAGACCCAGTACTTC
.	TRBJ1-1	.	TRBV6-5	CASKTGGMNTEAFF	TGTGCCAGCAAAACCGGGGGTATGAACACTGAAGCTTTCTTT
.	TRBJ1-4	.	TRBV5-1	CASRTQEANEKLFF	TGCGCCAGCAGAACCCAGGAAGCTAATGAAAAACTGTTTTTT
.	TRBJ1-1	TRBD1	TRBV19	CASKRRQGLNTEAFF	TGTGCCAGTAAACGACGACAGGGCTTGAACACTGAAGCTTTCTTT
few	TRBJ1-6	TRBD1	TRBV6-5	CASSYSQGAGNSPLHF	TGTGCCAGCAGTTACTCCCAGGGGGCTGGGAATTCACCCCTCCACTTT
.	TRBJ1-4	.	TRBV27	CATSMWAARKEKLFF	TGTGCCACCTCGATGTGGGCGGCGAGAAAGGAAAAACTGTTTTTT
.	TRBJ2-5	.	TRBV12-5	CASGLGSSSLVETQYF	TGTGCTAGTGGTTTGGGCTCCTCTAGCTTGGTGGAGACCCAGTACTTC
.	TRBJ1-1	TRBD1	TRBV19	CASTLSGTGYSNTEAFF	TGTGCCAGTACCTTATCCGGGACAGGGTATTCGAACACTGAAGCTTTCTTT
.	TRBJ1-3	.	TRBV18	CASSPQQGDSGNTIYF	TGTGCCAGCTCACCACAACAAGGGGACTCTGGAAACACCATATATTTT
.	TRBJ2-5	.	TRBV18	CASSPALYQETQYF	TGTGCCAGCTCACCGGCGCTGTACCAAGAGACCCAGTACTTC
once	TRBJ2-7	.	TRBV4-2	CASSQGRGRRGYEQYF	TGTGCCAGCAGCCAAGGGAGGGGGCGGAGGGGGTACGAGCAGTACTTC
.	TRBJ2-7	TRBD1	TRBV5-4	CASSPDRGGFYEQYF	TGTGCCAGCAGCCCAGACAGGGGGGGTTTCTACGAGCAGTACTTC
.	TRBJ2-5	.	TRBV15	CATSRDPNRAETQYF	TGTGCCACCAGCAGAGATCCGAACAGGGCAGAGACCCAGTACTTC
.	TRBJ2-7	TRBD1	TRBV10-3	CAIRNTRDSYDEQYF	TGTGCCATCAGAAACACCCGGGACAGTTATGACGAGCAGTACTTC
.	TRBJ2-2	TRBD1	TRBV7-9	CASSAQGAFTGELFF	TGTGCCAGCAGCGCCCAGGGGGCCTTCACCGGGGAGCTGTTTTTT
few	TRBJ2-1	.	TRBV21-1	CASSQTGGAYNEQFF	TGTGCCAGCAGCCAGACCGGCGGGGCTTACAATGAGCAGTTCTTC
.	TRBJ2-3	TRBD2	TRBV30	CAWGNSGGTQYF	TGTGCCTGGGGGAACTCGGGGGGTACGCAGTATTTT
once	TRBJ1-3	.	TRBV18	CASSPTAGNTIYF	TGTGCCAGCTCACCGACGGCTGGAAACACCATATATTTT
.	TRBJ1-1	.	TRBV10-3	CAISEGGTEAFF	TGTGCCATCAGTGAGGGGGGCACTGAAGCTTTCTTT
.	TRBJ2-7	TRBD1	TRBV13	CASSLKTGGASEQYF	TGTGCCAGCAGCCTTAAGACAGGGGGCGCGTCCGAGCAGTACTTC
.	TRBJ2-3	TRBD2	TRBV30	CAWRKGSGRAGRDTQYF	TGTGCCTGGAGAAAGGGTAGCGGGAGGGCCGGAAGAGATACGCAGTATTTT
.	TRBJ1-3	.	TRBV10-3	CAISEVRLVAGNTIYF	TGTGCCATCAGTGAGGTGCGGTTGGTCGCTGGAAACACCATATATTTT
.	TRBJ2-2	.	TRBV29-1	CSVEWVTGELFF	TGCAGCGTTGAGTGGGTCACCGGGGAGCTGTTTTTT
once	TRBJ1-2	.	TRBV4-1	CASTREVGQLNYGYTF	TGCGCCAGCACGAGGGAGGTTGGCCAGCTCAACTATGGCTACACCTTC
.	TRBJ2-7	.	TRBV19	CASSIVGGKGEQYF	TGTGCCAGTAGTATAGTTGGGGGAAAGGGTGAGCAGTACTTC
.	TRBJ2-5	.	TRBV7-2	CASSLAGGHQETQYF	TGTGCCAGCAGCTTAGCGGGGGGGCACCAAGAGACCCAGTACTTC
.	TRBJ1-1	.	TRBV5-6	CASSPGTEAMNTEAFF	TGTGCCAGCAGCCCCGGGACGGAGGCCATGAACACTGAAGCTTTCTTT
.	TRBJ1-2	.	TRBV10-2	CASSESGFGVYGYTF	TGCGCCAGCAGTGAAAGTGGGTTCGGTGTCTATGGCTACACCTTC
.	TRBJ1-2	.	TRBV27	CASSNSLRGYPDGYTF	TGTGCCAGCAGTAACTCTCTTCGGGGCTATCCGGATGGCTACACCTTC
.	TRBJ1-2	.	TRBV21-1	CASSKGRGSYGYTF	TGTGCCAGCAGCAAAGGGAGGGGGTCCTATGGCTACACCTTC
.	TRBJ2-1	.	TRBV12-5	CASGLDTSKRNNEQFF	TGTGCTAGTGGTTTGGATACTAGCAAAAGGAACAATGAGCAGTTCTTC
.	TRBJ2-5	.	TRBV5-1	CASSLESDNPQETQYF	TGCGCCAGCAGCTTGGAGTCAGATAATCCTCAAGAGACCCAGTACTTC
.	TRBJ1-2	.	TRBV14	CASSQVDWNYGYTF	TGTGCCAGCAGCCAAGTTGACTGGAACTATGGCTACACCTTC
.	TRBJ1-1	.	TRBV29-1	CSVAVSVNTEAFF	TGCAGCGTTGCTGTGAGTGTTAACACTGAAGCTTTCTTT
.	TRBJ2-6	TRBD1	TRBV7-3	CASFPTGGASGANVLTF	TGTGCCAGCTTTCCGACAGGGGGCGCTTCTGGGGCCAACGTCCTGACTTTC
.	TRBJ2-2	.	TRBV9	CASSVGGARTGELFF	TGTGCCAGCAGCGTTGGGGGGGCGCGCACCGGGGAGCTGTTTTTT
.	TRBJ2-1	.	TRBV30	CAWSVGAGNLNEQFF	TGTGCCTGGAGTGTAGGGGCGGGTAACCTCAATGAGCAGTTCTTC
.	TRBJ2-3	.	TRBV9	CASSVGIADMTDTQYF	TGTGCCAGCAGCGTAGGGATAGCGGATATGACAGATACGCAGTATTTT
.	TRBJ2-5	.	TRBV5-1	CASTSQGTQYF	TGCGCCAGCACTTCCCAAGGGACCCAGTACTTC
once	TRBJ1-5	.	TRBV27	CASSQYGVGGNQPQHF	TGTGCCAGCAGTCAATACGGCGTCGGGGGCAATCAGCCCCAGCATTTT
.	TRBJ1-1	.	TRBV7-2	CASSLSAGTLRAFF	TGTGCCAGCAGCTTGTCGGCAGGGACTCTCAGGGCTTTCTTT
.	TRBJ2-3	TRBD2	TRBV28	CASRPAGSGADTQYF	TGTGCCAGCAGGCCCGCGGGTAGCGGGGCAGATACGCAGTATTTT
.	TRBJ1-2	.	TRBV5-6	CASSLADLGGHYGYTF	TGTGCCAGCAGCTTGGCCGATCTTGGCGGCCACTATGGCTACACCTTC
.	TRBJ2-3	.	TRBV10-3	CAISDARDAVTDTQYF	TGTGCCATCAGTGATGCCAGGGACGCAGTCACAGATACGCAGTATTTT
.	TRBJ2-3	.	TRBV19	CASSLTDTQYF	TGTGCCAGTAGTCTCACAGATACGCAGTATTTT
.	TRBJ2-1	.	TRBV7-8	CASSRRDRSYNEQFF	TGTGCCAGCAGCCGCCGGGACCGGAGCTACAATGAGCAGTTCTTC
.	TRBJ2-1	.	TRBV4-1	CASSQDIRGLSYNEQFF	TGCGCCAGCAGCCAAGATATCCGGGGCCTTTCCTACAATGAGCAGTTCTTC